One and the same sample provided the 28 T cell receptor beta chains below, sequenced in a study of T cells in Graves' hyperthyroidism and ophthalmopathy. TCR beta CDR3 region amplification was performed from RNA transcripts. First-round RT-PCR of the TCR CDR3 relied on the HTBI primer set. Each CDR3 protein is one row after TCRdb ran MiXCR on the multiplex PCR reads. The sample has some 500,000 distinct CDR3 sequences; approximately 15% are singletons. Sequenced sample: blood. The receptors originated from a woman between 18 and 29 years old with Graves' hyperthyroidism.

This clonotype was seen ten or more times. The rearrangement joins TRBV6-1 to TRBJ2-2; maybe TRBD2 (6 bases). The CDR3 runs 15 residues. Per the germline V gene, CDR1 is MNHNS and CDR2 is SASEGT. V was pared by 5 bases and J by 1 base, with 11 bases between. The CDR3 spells CASSSGGGNTGELFF. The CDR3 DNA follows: TGTGCCAGCAGTTCCGGGGGAGGGAACACCGGGGAGCTGTTTTTT.

As DNA, the CDR3 is TGTGCCAGTAGCGCCGGGACTAGGAGCTACGAGCAGTACTTC. This encodes CASSAGTRSYEQYF. The chain employs TRBV19 and TRBJ2-7, with 8 nucleotides matching TRBD2. The germline V gene encodes CDR1 LNHDA and CDR2 SQIVND (reference sequence). This CDR3 contains 14 residues. Trimming removed 6 bases from V and 3 bases from J; junction bases left unmatched: 7.

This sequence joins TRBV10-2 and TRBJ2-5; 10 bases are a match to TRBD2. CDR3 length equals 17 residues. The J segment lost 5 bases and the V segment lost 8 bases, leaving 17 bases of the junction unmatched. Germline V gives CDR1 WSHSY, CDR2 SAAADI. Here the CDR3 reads CASGARGSGRKTETQYF. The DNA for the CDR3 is TGCGCCAGCGGAGCACGGGGTAGCGGGAGGAAAACGGAGACCCAGTACTTC.

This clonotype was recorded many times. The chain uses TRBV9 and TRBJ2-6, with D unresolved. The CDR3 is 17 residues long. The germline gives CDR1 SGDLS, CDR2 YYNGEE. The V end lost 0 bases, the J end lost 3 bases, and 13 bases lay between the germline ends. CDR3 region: CASSVGQGKYGANVLTF. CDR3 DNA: TGTGCCAGCAGCGTAGGACAAGGGAAATATGGGGCCAACGTCCTGACTTTC. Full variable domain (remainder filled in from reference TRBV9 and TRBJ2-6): DSGVTQTPKHLITATGQRVTLRCSPRSGDLSVYWYQQSLDQGLQFLIQYYNGEERAKGNILERFSAQQFPDLHSELNLSSLELGDSALYFCASSVGQGKYGANVLTFGAGSRLTVL.

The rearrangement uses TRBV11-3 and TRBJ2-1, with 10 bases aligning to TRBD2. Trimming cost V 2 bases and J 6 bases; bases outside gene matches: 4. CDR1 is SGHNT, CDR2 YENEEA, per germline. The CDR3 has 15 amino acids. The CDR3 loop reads CASSLFSSGSNEQFF. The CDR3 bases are TGTGCCAGCAGCTTATTTTCTAGCGGGAGCAATGAGCAGTTCTTC.

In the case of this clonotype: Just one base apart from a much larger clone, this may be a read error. CDR3 coding DNA: TGTGCCAGCGGTAAAGGGAGTGACTATGGCTACACCTTC. Its protein is CASGKGSDYGYTF. The chain is built from TRBV27 and TRBJ1-2, with D unclear. Per germline, CDR1 MNHEY and CDR2 SMNVEV (reference sequence). Trimming took 8 bases from V and 3 from J, leaving 13 bases between them. This CDR3 is 13 amino acids long.

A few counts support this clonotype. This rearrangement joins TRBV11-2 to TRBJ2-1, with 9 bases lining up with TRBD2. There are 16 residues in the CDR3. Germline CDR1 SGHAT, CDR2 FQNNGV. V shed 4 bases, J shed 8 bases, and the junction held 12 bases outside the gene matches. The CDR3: CASSSHMSGRKDEQFF. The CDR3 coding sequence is TGTGCCAGCAGCTCCCATATGAGCGGGAGGAAGGATGAGCAGTTCTTC.

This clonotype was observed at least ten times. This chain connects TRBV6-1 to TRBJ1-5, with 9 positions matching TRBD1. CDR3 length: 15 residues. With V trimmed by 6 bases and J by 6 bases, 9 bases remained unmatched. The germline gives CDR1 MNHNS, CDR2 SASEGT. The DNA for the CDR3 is TGTGCCAGCAGCTACAGGGGGCGGGACGGTCAGCCCCAGCATTTT. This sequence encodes CASSYRGRDGQPQHF.

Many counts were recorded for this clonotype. CDR3 amino acids: CASSFAGDNNQPQHF. CDR3 DNA: TGCGCCAGCAGCTTTGCGGGAGATAACAATCAGCCCCAGCATTTT. This chain connects TRBV5-1 to TRBJ1-5; the D is unclear. Germline V gene data show CDR1 as SGHRS and CDR2 as YFSETQ. The CDR3 is made up of 15 amino acids. The V gene lost 2 bases and the J gene lost 3 bases, with 12 bases spanning the gap.

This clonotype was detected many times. CDR3 DNA: TGTGCCAGCAGGCAGTTCCAGACTAGCGGGAGCGGCGGGACCCAGTACTTC. Translation gives CASRQFQTSGSGGTQYF. V is TRBV6-1 and J is TRBJ2-5, with 12 bases fitting TRBD2. The germline V gene encodes CDR1 MNHNS and CDR2 SASEGT. The CDR3 covers 17 residues. V shed 6 bases and J 7 bases; nucleotides not matched to a gene: 15.

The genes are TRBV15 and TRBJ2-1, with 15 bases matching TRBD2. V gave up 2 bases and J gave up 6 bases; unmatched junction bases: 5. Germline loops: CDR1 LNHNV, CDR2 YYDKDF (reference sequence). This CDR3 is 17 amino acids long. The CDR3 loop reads CATSRNRTSGRGNEQFF. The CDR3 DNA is TGTGCCACCAGCAGAAATCGGACTAGCGGGAGGGGCAATGAGCAGTTCTTC.

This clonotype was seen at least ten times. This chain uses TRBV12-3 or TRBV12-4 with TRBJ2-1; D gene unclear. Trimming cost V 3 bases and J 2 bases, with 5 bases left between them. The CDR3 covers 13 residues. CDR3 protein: CASSLITYNEQFF. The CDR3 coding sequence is TGTGCCAGCAGTTTGATAACCTACAATGAGCAGTTCTTC.

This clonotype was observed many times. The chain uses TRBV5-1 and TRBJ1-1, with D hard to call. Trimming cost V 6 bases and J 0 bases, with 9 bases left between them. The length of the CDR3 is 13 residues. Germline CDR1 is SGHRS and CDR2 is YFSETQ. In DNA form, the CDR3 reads TGCGCCAGCAATTTTGGAGTGAACACTGAAGCTTTCTTT. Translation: CASNFGVNTEAFF.

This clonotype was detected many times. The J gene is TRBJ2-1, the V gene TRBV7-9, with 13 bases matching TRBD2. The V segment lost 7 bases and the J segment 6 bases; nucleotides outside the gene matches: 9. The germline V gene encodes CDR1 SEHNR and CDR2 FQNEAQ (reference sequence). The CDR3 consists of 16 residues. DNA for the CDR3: TGTGCCAGCATCCCCACGGGACTAGCGGGGTCCAATGAGCAGTTCTTC. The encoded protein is CASIPTGLAGSNEQFF.

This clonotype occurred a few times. The CDR3 region is CASPRVGGVGRGRLAPISYNEQFF. The CDR3 DNA reads TGTGCCAGCCCCCGGGTTGGTGGAGTCGGGAGGGGAAGGCTAGCGCCAATCTCCTACAATGAGCAGTTCTTC. The chain is built from TRBV6-1 and TRBJ2-1, with 8 positions matching TRBD2. This CDR3 has 24 amino acids. Germline V gene sequence: CDR1 MNHNS, CDR2 SASEGT. J gave up 0 bases and V 8 bases, and 33 bases lay outside the gene matches.

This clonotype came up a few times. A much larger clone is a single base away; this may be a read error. This CDR3 reads CASSLSPGMEKLFF. CDR3 nucleotide sequence: TGTGCCAGCAGTTTAAGCCCGGGCATGGAAAAACTGTTTTTT. The chain employs TRBV28 and TRBJ1-4, with D unresolved. Germline lookup yields CDR1 MDHEN and CDR2 SYDVKM. CDR3 size: 14 residues. V lost 2 bases, J lost 8 bases, and 12 bases lay in between.

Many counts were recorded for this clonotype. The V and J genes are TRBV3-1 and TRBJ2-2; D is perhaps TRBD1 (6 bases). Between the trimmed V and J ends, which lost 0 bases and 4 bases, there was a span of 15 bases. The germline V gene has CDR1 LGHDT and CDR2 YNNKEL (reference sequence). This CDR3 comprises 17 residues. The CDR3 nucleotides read TGTGCCAGCAGCCAAGAAGGGCAGGGGCGAAGCACCGGGGAGCTGTTTTTT. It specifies CASSQEGQGRSTGELFF.

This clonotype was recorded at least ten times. CDR3 sequence (DNA): TGCGCCAGCAGCTTCCAGGGTCGAGATGGCTACACCTTC. Protein product: CASSFQGRDGYTF. The rearrangement uses TRBV5-1 and TRBJ1-2; D possibly corresponds to TRBD1 (5 bases). V was pared by 2 bases and J by 6 bases, with 11 bases between. The germline V gene has CDR1 SGHRS and CDR2 YFSETQ. This CDR3 has 13 amino acids. The variable domain in full, with the rest retrieved from reference TRBV5-1 and TRBJ1-2, is KAGVTQTPRYLIKTRGQQVTLSCSPISGHRSVSWYQQTPGQGLQFLFEYFSETQRNKGNFPGRFSGRQFSNSRSEMNVSTLELGDSALYLCASSFQGRDGYTFGSGTRLTVV.

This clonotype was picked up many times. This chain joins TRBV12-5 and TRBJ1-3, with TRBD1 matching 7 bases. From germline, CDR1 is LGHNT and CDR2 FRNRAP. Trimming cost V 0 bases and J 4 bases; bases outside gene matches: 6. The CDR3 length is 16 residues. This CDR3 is CASGLVLRGRGNTIYF. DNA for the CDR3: TGTGCTAGTGGTTTGGTACTGAGGGGGCGAGGAAACACCATATATTTT.

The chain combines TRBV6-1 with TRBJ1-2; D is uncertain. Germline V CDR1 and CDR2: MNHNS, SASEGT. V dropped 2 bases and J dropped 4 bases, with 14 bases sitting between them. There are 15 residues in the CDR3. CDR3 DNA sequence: TGTGCCAGCAGTGAAACGGCCCGCAGCACCTATGGCTACACCTTC. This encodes CASSETARSTYGYTF.

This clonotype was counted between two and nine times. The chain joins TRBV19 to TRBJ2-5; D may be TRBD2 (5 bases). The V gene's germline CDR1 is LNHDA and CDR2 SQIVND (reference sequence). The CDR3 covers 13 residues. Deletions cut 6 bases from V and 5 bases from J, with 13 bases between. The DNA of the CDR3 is TGTGCCAGTAGCCCCGAGGGCAGCGAGACCCAGTACTTC. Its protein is CASSPEGSETQYF. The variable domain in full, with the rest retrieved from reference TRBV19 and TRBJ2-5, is DGGITQSPKYLFRKEGQNVTLSCEQNLNHDAMYWYRQDPGQGLRLIYYSQIVNDFQKGDIAEGYSVSREKKESFPLTVTSAQKNPTAFYLCASSPEGSETQYFGPGTRLLVL.

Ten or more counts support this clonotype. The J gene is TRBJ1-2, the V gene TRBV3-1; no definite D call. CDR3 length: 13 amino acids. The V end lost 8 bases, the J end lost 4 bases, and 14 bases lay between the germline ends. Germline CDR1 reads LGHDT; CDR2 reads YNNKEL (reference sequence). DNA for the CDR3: TGTGCCAGCTCCCCTTCGGGCTTCTATGGCTACACCTTC. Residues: CASSPSGFYGYTF.

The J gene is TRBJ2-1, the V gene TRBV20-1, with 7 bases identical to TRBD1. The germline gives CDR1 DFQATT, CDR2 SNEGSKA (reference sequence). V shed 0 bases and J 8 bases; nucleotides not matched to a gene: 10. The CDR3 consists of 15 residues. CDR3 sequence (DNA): TGCAGTGCTAGAGATCAAAAGGGGGCGAGTTATGAGCAGTTCTTC. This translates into CSARDQKGASYEQFF.

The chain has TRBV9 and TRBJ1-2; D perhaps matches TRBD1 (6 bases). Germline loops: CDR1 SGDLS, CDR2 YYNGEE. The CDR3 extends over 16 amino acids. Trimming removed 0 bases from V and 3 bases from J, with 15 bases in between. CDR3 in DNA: TGTGCCAGCAGCGTAGGTCCGACCCAGGGGCACTATGGCTACACCTTC. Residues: CASSVGPTQGHYGYTF.

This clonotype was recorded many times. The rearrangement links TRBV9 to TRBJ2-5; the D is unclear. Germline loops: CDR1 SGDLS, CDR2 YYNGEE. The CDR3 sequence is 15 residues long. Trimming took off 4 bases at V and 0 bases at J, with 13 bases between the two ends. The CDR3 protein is CASSPRVRNQETQYF. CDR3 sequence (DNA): TGTGCCAGCAGCCCTCGGGTCCGGAACCAAGAGACCCAGTACTTC. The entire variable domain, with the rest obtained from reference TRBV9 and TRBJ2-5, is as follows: DSGVTQTPKHLITATGQRVTLRCSPRSGDLSVYWYQQSLDQGLQFLIQYYNGEERAKGNILERFSAQQFPDLHSELNLSSLELGDSALYFCASSPRVRNQETQYFGPGTRLLVL.

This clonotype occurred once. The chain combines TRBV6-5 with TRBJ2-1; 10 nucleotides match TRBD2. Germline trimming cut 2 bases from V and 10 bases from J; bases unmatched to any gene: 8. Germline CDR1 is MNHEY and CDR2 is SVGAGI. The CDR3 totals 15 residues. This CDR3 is CASSYPLAGVSEQFF. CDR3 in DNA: TGTGCCAGCAGTTACCCCCTAGCGGGAGTCAGCGAGCAGTTCTTC.

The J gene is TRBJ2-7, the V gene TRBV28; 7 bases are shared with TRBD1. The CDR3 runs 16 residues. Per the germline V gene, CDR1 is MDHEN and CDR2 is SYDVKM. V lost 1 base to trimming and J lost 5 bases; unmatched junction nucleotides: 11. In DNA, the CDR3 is TGTGCCAGCAGTTTATCCGGGACAGACTTTTTAGACGAGCAGTACGTC. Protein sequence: CASSLSGTDFLDEQYV.

The CDR3 region has the DNA TGTGCCAGCAGAGTAGCGGGCAGGGAAACAGATACGCAGTATTTT. Translation gives CASRVAGRETDTQYF. The chain has TRBV11-2 and TRBJ2-3, with TRBD2 matching over 7 bases. The V segment lost 6 bases and the J segment 3 bases; nucleotides outside the gene matches: 9. In germline, CDR1 is SGHAT, CDR2 FQNNGV. The CDR3 has 15 residues.